This T cell receptor beta chain appears in the sequencing data of a study of blood T cell repertoires in COVID-19. Study-level background: T cells, B-cell-depleted T cells, or PBMCs supplied cDNA or gDNA.

The repertoire was sequenced with immunoSEQ multiplex PCR; TCRdb's copy has only in-frame clones and lacks some. The repertoire consists of around 280,000 clones, with roughly 87% occurring once and the leading ten covering 2.2%. V was clipped by 3 bases and J by 5 bases, with 6 bases between them. CDR1 and CDR2 from the germline V gene are ENHRY and SYGVKD. CDR3 length: 12 residues. The sample comprised peripheral blood. The rearrangement uses TRBV10-3 and TRBJ2-3; D ambiguous. This TCR was recovered from a woman between 45 and 65 years old who had recovered from COVID-19. The CDR3 reads CAISEFKDTQYF. Here the CDR3 DNA reads TGTGCCATCAGTGAATTTAAAGATACGCAGTATTTT.